Listed here is a single T cell receptor beta chain. Germline trimming cut 0 bases from V and 5 bases from J; bases unmatched to any gene: 3. In germline, CDR1 is GTSNPN, CDR2 SVGIG (reference sequence). The CDR3 runs to 13 residues. The protocol was immunoSEQ multiplex PCR, while the TCRdb copy is restricted to in-frame clones and leaves out a portion. In the table there are roughly 44,000 clones, more than 70% of which are singletons. This sample is drawn from a study of T cell changes during pregnancy in multiple sclerosis. This TCR was recovered from a female donor in good health, enrolled as a control in a pregnancy study. The sample in question was CD8+ T cells from peripheral blood mononuclear cells, obtained after pregnancy. The chain joins TRBV30 to TRBJ2-5; TRBD1 matches at 7 bases. CDR3 sequence: CAWSVGGGETQYF. Written as DNA, the CDR3 is TGTGCCTGGAGTGTAGGGGGCGGGGAGACCCAGTACTTC. The full variable domain, completed using reference TRBV30 and TRBJ2-5, is SQTIHQWPATLVQPVGSPLSLECTVEGTSNPNLYWYRQAAGRGLQLLFYSVGIGQISSEVPQNLSASRPQDRQFILSSKKLLLSDSGFYLCAWSVGGGETQYFGPGTRLLVL.